The T cell receptor (beta chain) described here comes from a study of T-cell memory formation after mild COVID-19. Study observations and caveats: Some clones that responded were present in memory (sampled pre-infection), which suggests cross-reactive memory joined. Mainly CM and EM harbored the contracting CD4+ clones; mainly EMRA harbored the CD8+ ones.

Each CDR3 protein gets one entry after TCRdb re-called the 5' RACE reads with MiXCR. The table includes hundreds of thousands of distinct CDR3 sequences, approximately 19% detected once. Only a few counts were recorded for this clonotype. The antigen remains undetermined. Germline CDR1 is LNHNV and CDR2 is YYDKDF (reference sequence). V was cut by 5 bases and J by 2 bases, with 9 bases left in between. CDR3 length equals 13 residues. The TCR originated in a man younger than 30 who had mild COVID-19 (a few samples of this study predate the infection). Cell type and time point are not known. The chain has TRBV15 and TRBJ1-2; D ambiguous. Sequenced material: PBMCs or a T cell subset sorted from them (not recorded which). The CDR3 DNA is TGTGCCACCAGCTCGTCGGAGAACTATGGCTACACCTTC. It codes for CATSSSENYGYTF.